This T cell receptor (beta chain) was recorded in a study of molecular identifiers for immune sequencing clone quantification. Bulk TCR libraries used previously described methods and listed TCR primers. TCRdb fed the PCR reads into MiXCR, producing one record per CDR3 protein. The table shows some 88,000 distinct CDR3 sequences, with roughly a fifth occurring only once. The V and J ends lost 0 bases and 0 bases respectively, with 7 bases between them. CDR3 length: 15 amino acids. Per the germline V gene, CDR1 is SGHNT and CDR2 is YYREEE (reference sequence). This rearrangement joins TRBV5-4 to TRBJ2-1; no definite D call. The sequenced sample consisted of naive CD8+ T cells from blood, with Jurkat cell RNA spiked in. The sample's subset: FACS-sorted CD8+CD4-CCR7+CD45RA+ naive T cells. The TCR comes from a human donor in good health. Some libraries in this study had Jurkat cell RNA spiked in. The CDR3 sequence: CASSLDFSSYNEQFF. In DNA, the CDR3 is TGTGCCAGCAGCTTGGATTTTTCCTCCTACAATGAGCAGTTCTTC.